The source of this TCR beta chain is a study of T-cell reconstitution after alpha-beta-depleted transplantation in children (TCRdb year 2016). With respect to the entire study: The study quantitatively tracked T-cell immune reconstitution after TCRalphabeta/CD19-depleted allogeneic hematopoietic cell transplantation in children using TCR repertoire profiling.

The method was PCR. The sequencer was an Illumina HiSeq 2500. Molecular barcoding was employed in the preparation of TCR libraries, with unique molecular identifiers being used to normalize TCRbeta repertoire quantification. TCRdb ran its own pipeline on the public reads, namely fastp trimming at Q25 and MiXCR clone calling, and kept in-frame beta chains. Rows matching on CDR3 protein sequence are summarized as one entry with the most common DNA and genes. This sample comprises hundreds of thousands of distinct CDR3 sequences, 15% to 20% of them detected only once. The top ten constitute approximately 1% of the sample. In regard to this clonotype: This clone's antigen is unknown. Base qualities are not recorded, but no much larger clone differs from it by a single base.

From a lookup of the germline V gene (reference sequence), CDR1 and CDR2 are DFQATT and SNEGSKA. From the cysteine up to the phenylalanine, the CDR3 has a length of 17 residues. The sequence is cut down to CDR3 DNA, 51 bases in frame from base 1. V is pared back by 0 bases and J by 5 bases, with 22 bases lying between the germline termini. This sample comprised PBMCs from the stem cell graft donor, obtained from the stem cell graft. The chain is assembled from TRBV20-1 and TRBJ1-2; no D gene call is confident. The receptor was isolated from a human donor who donated a stem cell graft to a child with acute myeloid leukemia. The sequence in DNA is TGCAGTGCTAGAGATCGGGAAGGGAGCGAAGGATTTTATGGCTACACCTTC. Protein translation: CSARDREGSEGFYGYTF.